The present T cell receptor (beta chain) was sequenced within a study of blood T cell repertoires in COVID-19 (dated by TCRdb to the early 2020s). As for the study more broadly: Samples covering the acute and convalescent phases of COVID-19 were provided by collaborators in the United States, Italy and Spain. The prospective study material was composed of cDNA or gDNA derived from T cells, B-cell-depleted T cells, or PBMCs. The dataset comprised deeply sampled blood TCRbeta repertoires from subjects exposed to, actively infected with, or recovered from COVID-19. A freely available public database, intended as a resource for researchers studying the immune response to SARS-CoV-2, is where the repertoires were released. The samples were drawn from two sources: the first 160 participants of the ongoing ImmuneRACE study, and 950 to 1,500 subjects contributed by 6 global collaborators. Sample metadata almost always included a de-identified subject ID, COVID-19 status, age in years and sex. Where available, HLA class I and class II types were obtained from metadata supplied by the sample provider rather than from assay-based typing. The research as a whole found: How much clinical and demographic metadata was included differed by source and by participant, and the metadata was provided uncurated.

TCRbeta CDR3 regions were amplified from genomic DNA using the immunoSEQ Assay, a bias-controlled multiplex PCR. The paper's data handling went like this. Nucleated cell counts per sample were estimated from amplification of reference gene primers within the assay. To quantify the absolute abundance of each unique TCRbeta CDR3 rearrangement, sequence reads were collapsed and filtered. For each sample, productive Simpson clonality was calculated as the square root of Simpson's diversity index across productive rearrangements. Drawn from immuneACCESS, this table holds only the in-frame rearrangements with V and J called that TCRdb kept. Clones are partly lost; checked studies trace under half to an unresolved V gene and leave the rest unexplained. V and J calls and clone size are as listed in that table; D and trimming were resolved from the DNA. Within this sample are 150,000 to 200,000 clones, with 86% of them counted one time only. Jointly, the top ten make up 0.99% of the sample.

Collaborating institutions collected whole blood in K2EDTA tubes following their own protocols. For TCRbeta analysis, collaborator samples were shipped as frozen whole blood, as isolated PBMCs, or as DNA extracted from either sample type. Germline trimming amounts to 8 bases on V and 4 bases on J, with 8 as the count of junction bases outside the gene matches. CDR1 and CDR2 were assigned from the germline V gene as WSHSY and SAAADI. Spanning cysteine to phenylalanine, the CDR3 consists of 14 amino acids. The DNA shown is the 42-base CDR3, in frame from base 1. For this clone: Its antigen remains undetermined. Base qualities are missing; no much larger clone stands one base away.

The sequenced material came from peripheral blood. The receptor comes from a man aged 18 to 35 with acute or convalescent COVID-19. The chain uses TRBV10-2 and TRBJ2-7, with 10 central nucleotides matching TRBD1. The CDR3 is CASASWTGGYEQYF. The sequenced DNA is TGCGCCAGCGCTTCCTGGACAGGGGGGTACGAGCAGTACTTC.